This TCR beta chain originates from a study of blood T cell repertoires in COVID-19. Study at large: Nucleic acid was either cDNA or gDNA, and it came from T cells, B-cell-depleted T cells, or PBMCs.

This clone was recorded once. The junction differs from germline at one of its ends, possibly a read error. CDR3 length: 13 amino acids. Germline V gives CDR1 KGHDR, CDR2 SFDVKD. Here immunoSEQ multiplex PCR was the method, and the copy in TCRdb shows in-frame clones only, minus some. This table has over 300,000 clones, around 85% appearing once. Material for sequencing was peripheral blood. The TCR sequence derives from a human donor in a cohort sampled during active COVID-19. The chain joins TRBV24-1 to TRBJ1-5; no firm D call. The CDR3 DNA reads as TGTGCCACCAGTGAGGGCCCCAATCATCCCCAGCATTTT. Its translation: CATSEGPNHPQHF.